Following are 21 T cell receptor beta chains from one sample sequenced in a study of T cells in Graves' hyperthyroidism and ophthalmopathy. RNA transcripts provided the source from which TCR beta CDR3 regions were amplified. HTBI primers drove first-round RT-PCR of the TCR CDR3. Using its own MiXCR run on the multiplex PCR reads, TCRdb lists one record per CDR3 protein. The data show 620,000 or so distinct CDR3 sequences, with 14% seen just once and under 15% held by the top ten. Sequenced material: blood. Every receptor here comes from a woman in her fifties or sixties with Graves' ophthalmopathy.

This clonotype was counted a few times. The chain is built from TRBV19 and TRBJ1-6, with a weak D call TRBD1 (5 bases). The CDR3 spans 15 residues. Germline V gene lookup returns CDR1 LNHDA and CDR2 SQIVND (reference sequence). V was shortened by 2 bases and J by 8 bases, with 13 bases between the two germline ends. The CDR3 DNA reads as TGTGCCAGTAGTATAAGCTGGGGACGGGATTCACCCCTCCACTTT. Protein: CASSISWGRDSPLHF.

Concerning this clonotype itself: At one of its ends the junction is not consistent with the germline gene, which may arise from a read error. V gene TRBV6-2 or TRBV6-3 combines with J gene TRBJ2-1, with 9 positions matching TRBD1. Looked up from germline, CDR1 is MNHEY and CDR2 is SVGEGT. The CDR3 consists of 16 residues. For the CDR3, the DNA is TGTGCCAGCAGTTACCACAGGGGGCTGGATTACAATGAGCAGTCCTTC. It is translated as CASSYHRGLDYNEQSF.

In this sample, this clonotype turned up a few times. The V call is TRBV14, the J call TRBJ1-2; 7 bases match TRBD1. The CDR3 covers 15 residues. Germline-derived CDR1 and CDR2 are SGHDN and FVKESK. The V and J ends lost 1 base and 4 bases, in that order; junction bases with no gene match: 6. CDR3: CASSQGRTGPYGYTF. As DNA, the CDR3 is TGTGCCAGCAGCCAAGGGAGGACAGGACCCTATGGCTACACCTTC.

The chain recombines TRBV15 with TRBJ2-1, with 7 bases lining up with TRBD2. J gave up 8 bases and V 2 bases, and 15 bases lay outside the gene matches. Germline CDR1 reads LNHNV; CDR2 reads YYDKDF (reference sequence). The CDR3 contains 17 residues. DNA for the CDR3: TGTGCCACCAGCAGATCCCTCGGCGGGAGCTCTGGGGATGAGCAGTTCTTC. This codes for CATSRSLGGSSGDEQFF.

The gene calls are TRBV20-1 and TRBJ2-5; either TRBD1 or TRBD2 may fit D (5 bases each). The germline V gene has CDR1 DFQATT and CDR2 SNEGSKA (reference sequence). Trimming took off 3 bases at V and 1 base at J, with 9 bases between the two ends. The CDR3 covers 13 residues. The CDR3, as DNA: TGCAGTGCTAGCGGGACGGTCCAAGAGACCCAGTACTTC. This encodes CSASGTVQETQYF.

This clonotype was seen ten or more times. The CDR3 spells CASSLVSGELFF. DNA of the CDR3: TGTGCCAGCAGCTTAGTCAGCGGGGAGCTGTTTTTT. The chain recombines TRBV7-8 with TRBJ2-2; D is undetermined. CDR3 length: 12 residues. V was trimmed by 1 base and J by 7 bases, leaving 4 bases between them. Germline lookup yields CDR1 SGHVS and CDR2 FQNEAQ.

This chain uses TRBV2 with TRBJ2-2, with 7 bases matching TRBD1. This CDR3 is 15 amino acids long. Germline V lookup: CDR1 SNHLY, CDR2 FYNNEI. The V segment lost 6 bases and the J segment 2 bases; nucleotides outside the gene matches: 6. The DNA for the CDR3 is TGTGCCAGCAGGGGGACAGATACTAACACCGGGGAGCTGTTTTTT. As protein: CASRGTDTNTGELFF.

This clonotype is a singleton in its sample. Being one base from a much bigger clone, this may be a read error. This chain joins TRBV27 and TRBJ1-2; possibly TRBD1 for D (6 bases). The CDR3 contains 15 residues. In germline, CDR1 is MNHEY, CDR2 SMNVEV (reference sequence). CDR3 nucleotide sequence: TGTACCAGCAGTCTAACACTGGGACAACTATATGGCTACACCTTC. It is translated as CTSSLTLGQLYGYTF.

This clonotype was picked up many times. V is TRBV6-1 and J is TRBJ1-3, with D possibly TRBD1 on 6 matching bases. The CDR3 is 15 amino acids. V lost 4 bases and J 3 bases, leaving 13 bases between the germline ends. The V gene's germline CDR1 is MNHNS and CDR2 SASEGT. The CDR3 DNA sequence: TGTGCCAGCAGTGCTACCTGGGACAATGGAAACACCATATATTTT. Its translation: CASSATWDNGNTIYF.

This clonotype was found many times. The chain carries TRBV12-3 or TRBV12-4 and TRBJ2-7, with TRBD2 matching over 15 bases. There are 18 residues in the CDR3. Trimming removed 7 bases from V and 1 base from J; junction bases left unmatched: 11. CDR3 in amino acids: CASTTQRTSGRGSYEQYF. In DNA, the CDR3 is TGTGCCAGCACCACCCAGAGGACTAGCGGGAGGGGATCCTACGAGCAGTACTTC.

In this sample, this clonotype turned up many times. The V call is TRBV27, the J call TRBJ1-5; TRBD1 matches at 7 bases. Per germline, CDR1 MNHEY and CDR2 SMNVEV (reference sequence). This CDR3 is 14 amino acids long. V gave up 6 bases and J gave up 1 base; unmatched junction bases: 3. The CDR3 DNA reads as TGTGCCAGCAGAACAGGGGTGAGCAATCAGCCCCAGCATTTT. Protein sequence: CASRTGVSNQPQHF.

This clonotype was seen ten or more times. CDR3 coding DNA: TGTGCCAGCAGCTTTACAGGGGGTGCCATTATCGATACGCAGTATTTT. This encodes CASSFTGGAIIDTQYF. The chain combines TRBV5-5 with TRBJ2-3; TRBD1 matches 8 bases. Germline V CDR1 and CDR2: SGHKS, YYEKEE (reference sequence). This CDR3 region has 16 residues. J gave up 6 bases and V 2 bases, and 11 bases lay outside the gene matches.

The table lists this clonotype with many counts. This chain uses TRBV9 with TRBJ2-7; 11 bases align to TRBD2. CDR3 length: 14 amino acids. V lost 4 bases and J lost 6; bases outside the gene matches: 6. CDR1 is SGDLS and CDR2 is YYNGEE in the germline V gene. The DNA for the CDR3 is TGTGCCAGCAGCATCACTAGCGGGAGTGGCGAGCAGTACTTC. It is translated as CASSITSGSGEQYF.

This clonotype appeared many times. The DNA for the CDR3 is TGTGCCAGCAGTCCGCCCAGGGGGACAGGGAACAATGAGCAGTTCTTC. Translating it yields CASSPPRGTGNNEQFF. The chain links TRBV12-3 or TRBV12-4 to TRBJ2-1; TRBD1 aligns across 9 bases. After removal of 5 bases from V and 5 bases from J, the junction contained 10 bases not matched to a gene. This CDR3 comprises 16 residues.

There are a few counts of this clonotype. The DNA is omitted, as the CDR3 cannot be located on it reliably, and the CDR3 follows TCRdb's listing. This chain links TRBV6-5 with TRBJ1-5; no check of the table's D call, TRBD1, against the DNA was made. Inclusive of both ends, the CDR3 amounts to 15 amino acids. CDR1 and CDR2 from the germline V gene are MNHEY and SVGAGI. CDR3 sequence: CASSTSGGSNQPQHF.

With regard to this clonotype: A single base separates this from a much larger clone, so it may be a read error. The chain uses TRBV27 and TRBJ1-2; 9 positions match TRBD1. The CDR3 contains 14 residues. V was pared by 6 bases and J by 5 bases, with 7 bases of the junction left unmatched. The germline V gene encodes CDR1 MNHEY and CDR2 SMNVEV (reference sequence). The CDR3 coding sequence is TGTGCCAGCAGCCGTACAGGGGGCAAGTATGGCTACACCTTC. It specifies CASSRTGGKYGYTF.

This clonotype occurred many times. The V and J genes are TRBV20-1 and TRBJ2-7; a possible D gene is TRBD2 (5 bases). CDR1 is DFQATT, CDR2 SNEGSKA, per germline (reference sequence). The V gene lost 3 bases and the J gene lost 6 bases, with 9 bases spanning the gap. The CDR3 extends over 11 amino acids. The CDR3 sequence is CSARRVGEQYF. CDR3 DNA sequence: TGCAGTGCTAGGAGGGTCGGCGAGCAGTACTTC.

This clonotype occurred many times. Compared with germline, one end of the junction differs, possibly owing to a read error. V gene TRBV30 combines with J gene TRBJ2-1, with 10 bases that match TRBD2. CDR1 is GTSNPN and CDR2 is SVGIG in the germline V gene (reference sequence). The CDR3 consists of 16 residues. CDR3 loop: CAWRTSGRASFNEQFF. The DNA for the CDR3 is TGTGCCTGGAGGACGAGCGGGAGGGCCTCCTTCAATGAGCAGTTCTTC.

This clonotype was detected ten times or more. The chain employs TRBV4-2 and TRBJ2-1; perhaps TRBD2 as D (6 bases). Germline V gene lookup returns CDR1 LGHNA and CDR2 YNFKEQ. The length of the CDR3 is 16 residues. Trimming removed 1 base at V and 9 bases at J, with 19 bases between. The CDR3 region is CASSQVRRDLRGEQFF. The CDR3 DNA sequence: TGTGCCAGCAGCCAAGTCCGGCGGGATCTCCGGGGTGAGCAGTTCTTC.

This clonotype was observed at least ten times. The chain uses TRBV28 and TRBJ2-7; perhaps TRBD2 as D (5 bases). V shed 7 bases and J shed 5 bases, with 15 bases lying between them. The germline V gene has CDR1 MDHEN and CDR2 SYDVKM. The CDR3 runs to 13 residues. The CDR3 region has the DNA TGTGCCAGCACTGGGAGTCGGATCCACGAGCAGTACTTC. This sequence encodes CASTGSRIHEQYF.

This clonotype was found many times. In nucleotides, the CDR3 is TGTGCCAGCAGTTCATCACAGGGGGCGGGCTATGGCTACACCTTC. Its translation: CASSSSQGAGYGYTF. The gene calls are TRBV28 and TRBJ1-2; 9 bases line up with TRBD1. This CDR3 region has 15 residues. CDR1 is MDHEN and CDR2 is SYDVKM in the germline V gene. Trimming cost V 4 bases and J 4 bases; bases outside gene matches: 7.